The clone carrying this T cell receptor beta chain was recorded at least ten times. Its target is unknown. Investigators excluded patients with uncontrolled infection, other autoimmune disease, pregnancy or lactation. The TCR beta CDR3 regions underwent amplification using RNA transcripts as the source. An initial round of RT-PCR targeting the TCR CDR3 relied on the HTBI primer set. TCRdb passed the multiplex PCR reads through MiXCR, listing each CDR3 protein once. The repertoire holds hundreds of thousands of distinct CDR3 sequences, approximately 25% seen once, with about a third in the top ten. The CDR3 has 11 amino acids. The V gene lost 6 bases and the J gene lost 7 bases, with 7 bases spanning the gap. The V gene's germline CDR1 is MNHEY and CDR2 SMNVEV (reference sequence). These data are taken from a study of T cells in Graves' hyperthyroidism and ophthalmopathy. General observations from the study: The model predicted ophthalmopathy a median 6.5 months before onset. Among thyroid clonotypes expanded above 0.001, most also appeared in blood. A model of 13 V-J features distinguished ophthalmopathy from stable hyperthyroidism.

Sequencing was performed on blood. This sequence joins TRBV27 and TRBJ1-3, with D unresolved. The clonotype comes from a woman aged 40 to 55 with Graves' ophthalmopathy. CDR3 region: CASRAGNTIYF. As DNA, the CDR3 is TGTGCCAGCAGGGCGGGGAACACCATATATTTT.